These T cell receptor beta chains were read from a single sample in a study of human T cells and chemical hapten exposure. A single record per CDR3 protein comes from TCRdb applying MiXCR to the RACE reads. Of 150,000 to 200,000 distinct CDR3 sequences in the sample, around a quarter were seen once. The sample here was whole blood, taken in connection with sensitization to the hapten diphenylcyclopropenone (DPC). Receptors originate from a woman in her late teens or twenties with alopecia areata. Some clones in this sample may be carry-over from other donors' samples. The CDR3 runs from the conserved cysteine through the conserved F or W. D genes are given only for firm matches. Clone size, where shown, is once, few, many, or a class for clones that have expanded.

V gene: TRBV20-1; D gene: -; J gene: TRBJ1-4; clone size: -; CDR3 protein: CSARGRGVNTNEKLFF; CDR3 DNA: TGCAGTGCTAGAGGTCGAGGGGTAAACACTAATGAAAAACTGTTTTTT
V gene: TRBV20-1; D gene: TRBD1; J gene: TRBJ1-4; clone size: -; CDR3 protein: CSARGKDRIGQKLFF; CDR3 DNA: TGCAGTGCTAGGGGAAAGGACAGGATCGGCCAAAAACTGTTTTTT
V gene: TRBV2; D gene: -; J gene: TRBJ2-1; clone size: few; CDR3 protein: CATSVLEQFF; CDR3 DNA: TGTGCCACCTCCGTCCTTGAGCAGTTCTTC
V gene: TRBV20-1; D gene: -; J gene: TRBJ1-5; clone size: few; CDR3 protein: CSAREPYSNQPQHF; CDR3 DNA: TGCAGTGCTAGAGAACCATATAGCAATCAGCCCCAGCATTTT
V gene: TRBV7-2; D gene: -; J gene: TRBJ2-1; clone size: -; CDR3 protein: CASRTGAGQFF; CDR3 DNA: TGTGCCAGCAGAACTGGGGCGGGGCAGTTCTTC
V gene: TRBV4-1; D gene: TRBD2; J gene: TRBJ2-7; clone size: few; CDR3 protein: CASSQDGTSYF; CDR3 DNA: TGCGCCAGCAGCCAAGACGGGACTAGCTACTTC
V gene: TRBV20-1; D gene: TRBD1; J gene: TRBJ1-5; clone size: few; CDR3 protein: CSASATGARPSNQPQHF; CDR3 DNA: TGCAGTGCTAGCGCGACAGGGGCGCGCCCTAGCAATCAGCCCCAGCATTTT
V gene: TRBV7-3; D gene: -; J gene: TRBJ1-3; clone size: -; CDR3 protein: CASSLTGDGDYSGNTIYF; CDR3 DNA: TGTGCCAGCAGCTTAACGGGGGACGGCGATTACTCTGGAAACACCATATATTTT
V gene: TRBV29-1; D gene: TRBD1; J gene: TRBJ2-3; clone size: few; CDR3 protein: CSVEGRGQGTQYF; CDR3 DNA: TGCAGCGTTGAGGGAAGGGGGCAAGGTACGCAGTATTTT
V gene: TRBV7-2; D gene: -; J gene: TRBJ2-7; clone size: few; CDR3 protein: CASSLTRGEQYF; CDR3 DNA: TGTGCCAGCAGCTTGACTAGGGGTGAGCAGTACTTC
V gene: TRBV6-1; D gene: TRBD1; J gene: TRBJ1-1; clone size: -; CDR3 protein: CASSVTQTGLRTEAFF; CDR3 DNA: TGTGCCAGCAGCGTAACACAGACAGGGTTACGAACTGAAGCTTTCTTT
V gene: TRBV7-2; D gene: -; J gene: TRBJ2-2; clone size: once; CDR3 protein: CVSSLVGPGELFF; CDR3 DNA: TGTGTCAGCAGCTTAGTGGGACCCGGGGAGCTGTTTTTT
V gene: TRBV12-3/TRBV12-4; D gene: -; J gene: TRBJ1-1; clone size: few; CDR3 protein: CASSSRNTEAFF; CDR3 DNA: TGTGCCAGCAGTTCCCGGAACACTGAAGCTTTCTTT
V gene: TRBV20-1; D gene: -; J gene: TRBJ1-1; clone size: -; CDR3 protein: CSATGRARTEAFF; CDR3 DNA: TGCAGTGCTACAGGGAGGGCGCGCACTGAAGCTTTCTTT
V gene: TRBV18; D gene: -; J gene: TRBJ1-5; clone size: -; CDR3 protein: CASSPWPDTNQPQHF; CDR3 DNA: TGTGCCAGCTCACCTTGGCCGGACACTAATCAGCCCCAGCATTTT
V gene: TRBV7-9; D gene: TRBD1; J gene: TRBJ1-5; clone size: -; CDR3 protein: CASAVGQGNQPQHF; CDR3 DNA: TGTGCCAGCGCGGTGGGACAGGGAAATCAGCCCCAGCATTTT
V gene: TRBV20-1; D gene: TRBD2; J gene: TRBJ2-1; clone size: -; CDR3 protein: CSAPVRRGAHSEQFF; CDR3 DNA: TGCAGTGCCCCTGTCCGGCGGGGGGCCCACAGTGAGCAGTTCTTC
V gene: TRBV7-2; D gene: TRBD2; J gene: TRBJ2-7; clone size: few; CDR3 protein: CASSLAGGRGYEQYF; CDR3 DNA: TGTGCCAGCAGCTTAGCAGGCGGGAGGGGGTACGAGCAGTACTTC
V gene: TRBV5-1; D gene: TRBD1; J gene: TRBJ2-1; clone size: -; CDR3 protein: CASSGGTGGNEQFF; CDR3 DNA: TGCGCCAGCAGCGGGGGGACAGGGGGCAATGAGCAGTTCTTC
V gene: TRBV20-1; D gene: -; J gene: TRBJ1-2; clone size: -; CDR3 protein: CSARDRDHHGYTF; CDR3 DNA: TGCAGTGCTAGAGATCGTGACCATCATGGCTACACCTTC
V gene: TRBV15; D gene: -; J gene: TRBJ2-7; clone size: few; CDR3 protein: CATSRVSGYEQYF; CDR3 DNA: TGTGCCACCAGCAGAGTTTCCGGGTACGAGCAGTACTTC
V gene: TRBV20-1; D gene: TRBD2; J gene: TRBJ2-5; clone size: few; CDR3 protein: CSARDPPGLEVRETQYF; CDR3 DNA: TGCAGTGCTAGAGATCCCCCAGGACTAGAGGTTCGGGAGACCCAGTACTTC
V gene: TRBV7-8; D gene: -; J gene: TRBJ1-4; clone size: -; CDR3 protein: CASSLLVSNEKLFF; CDR3 DNA: TGTGCCAGCAGCTTACTGGTTTCTAATGAAAAACTGTTTTTT
V gene: TRBV9; D gene: -; J gene: TRBJ1-1; clone size: many; CDR3 protein: CASSVALNTEAFF; CDR3 DNA: TGTGCCAGCAGCGTGGCTTTGAACACTGAAGCTTTCTTT
V gene: TRBV20-1; D gene: -; J gene: TRBJ1-1; clone size: few; CDR3 protein: CSASKGETEAFF; CDR3 DNA: TGCAGTGCTAGCAAGGGAGAGACTGAAGCTTTCTTT
V gene: TRBV6-1; D gene: -; J gene: TRBJ1-1; clone size: few; CDR3 protein: CASIRAGWNTEAFF; CDR3 DNA: TGTGCCAGCATCCGGGCAGGGTGGAACACTGAAGCTTTCTTT
V gene: TRBV27; D gene: TRBD2; J gene: TRBJ2-5; clone size: few; CDR3 protein: CASRRGEGTQYF; CDR3 DNA: TGTGCCAGCAGGCGGGGGGAGGGGACCCAGTACTTC
V gene: TRBV7-9; D gene: -; J gene: TRBJ1-1; clone size: -; CDR3 protein: CASSAISARNTEAFF; CDR3 DNA: TGTGCCAGCAGCGCAATAAGTGCGCGGAACACTGAAGCTTTCTTT
V gene: TRBV4-3; D gene: -; J gene: TRBJ1-1; clone size: -; CDR3 protein: CASSRFGGGTEAFF; CDR3 DNA: TGCGCCAGCAGCCGATTCGGAGGCGGCACTGAAGCTTTCTTT
V gene: TRBV20-1; D gene: TRBD2; J gene: TRBJ2-1; clone size: -; CDR3 protein: CSARSVSGGDNEQFF; CDR3 DNA: TGCAGTGCTAGATCGGTGAGCGGGGGAGACAATGAGCAGTTCTTC
V gene: TRBV4-3; D gene: -; J gene: TRBJ2-3; clone size: -; CDR3 protein: CASSRLTEGGTDTQYF; CDR3 DNA: TGCGCCAGCAGCCGATTAACCGAGGGGGGCACAGATACGCAGTATTTT
V gene: TRBV12-3/TRBV12-4; D gene: -; J gene: TRBJ2-6; clone size: few; CDR3 protein: CASSLVGGANVLTF; CDR3 DNA: TGTGCCAGCAGTTTGGTGGGTGGGGCCAACGTCCTGACTTTC
V gene: TRBV9; D gene: -; J gene: TRBJ2-1; clone size: -; CDR3 protein: CASSVDGRDEQFF; CDR3 DNA: TGTGCCAGCAGCGTAGATGGGCGGGACGAGCAGTTCTTC
V gene: TRBV20-1; D gene: -; J gene: TRBJ2-3; clone size: -; CDR3 protein: CSAPPVRSTDTQYF; CDR3 DNA: TGCAGTGCTCCCCCCGTCCGCAGCACAGATACGCAGTATTTT
V gene: TRBV25-1; D gene: -; J gene: TRBJ2-7; clone size: -; CDR3 protein: CASSRGIGEQYF; CDR3 DNA: TGTGCCAGCAGCAGGGGAATCGGCGAGCAGTACTTC
V gene: TRBV5-1; D gene: -; J gene: TRBJ2-2; clone size: -; CDR3 protein: CASSLLQLANTGELFF; CDR3 DNA: TGCGCCAGCAGCTTGCTGCAGCTCGCGAACACCGGGGAGCTGTTTTTT
V gene: TRBV4-1; D gene: TRBD2; J gene: TRBJ2-1; clone size: -; CDR3 protein: CASTPLLAGGREQFF; CDR3 DNA: TGCGCCAGCACCCCATTGCTAGCGGGGGGGCGTGAGCAGTTCTTC
V gene: TRBV20-1; D gene: -; J gene: TRBJ2-7; clone size: -; CDR3 protein: CSARDLLGGGAGAPYEQYF; CDR3 DNA: TGCAGTGCTAGAGATTTGTTAGGAGGGGGCGCGGGAGCCCCCTACGAGCAGTACTTC
V gene: TRBV10-3; D gene: -; J gene: TRBJ1-4; clone size: few; CDR3 protein: CAISDWANKEKLFF; CDR3 DNA: TGTGCCATCAGTGACTGGGCAAATAAGGAAAAACTGTTTTTT
V gene: TRBV18; D gene: TRBD2; J gene: TRBJ2-1; clone size: -; CDR3 protein: CASSPRSGSRDEQFF; CDR3 DNA: TGTGCCAGCTCACCACGGAGCGGGAGTAGGGATGAGCAGTTCTTC
V gene: TRBV6-1; D gene: -; J gene: TRBJ1-1; clone size: -; CDR3 protein: CATRTNTEAFF; CDR3 DNA: TGTGCCACCAGAACGAACACTGAAGCTTTCTTT